These 28 T cell receptor beta chains were all obtained from the same sample, sequenced in a study of blood T cell repertoires in COVID-19. Produced via immunoSEQ multiplex PCR; TCRdb's table is partial and in-frame only. The data contain over 50,000 clones, 70% to 90% of them seen just once; the ten biggest clones take up roughly 5.5%. The specimen was peripheral blood. The source is a man aged 65 to 79 with acute or convalescent COVID-19.

This clone has just a few counts. The chain joins TRBV27 to TRBJ2-1; 9 positions agree with TRBD2. Unmatched junction bases numbered 4, after V lost 2 bases and J lost 5 bases. The germline gives CDR1 MNHEY, CDR2 SMNVEV (reference sequence). The CDR3 sequence is 15 residues long. CDR3 region: CASSLAGGVNNEQFF. The DNA of the CDR3 is TGTGCCAGCAGTTTAGCGGGGGGGGTCAACAATGAGCAGTTCTTC.

The genes are TRBV10-3 and TRBJ1-4; no reliable D call. Trimming took 3 bases from V and 8 from J, leaving 10 bases between them. Germline V gene sequence: CDR1 ENHRY, CDR2 SYGVKD. The CDR3 is 13 amino acids. CDR3 residues: CAISELQREKLFF. Written as DNA, the CDR3 is TGTGCCATCAGTGAACTTCAGAGGGAAAAACTGTTTTTT.

This clone was recorded at least ten times. The V call is TRBV18, the J call TRBJ1-2; 8 nucleotides line up with TRBD1. The CDR3 runs to 16 residues. The junction had 10 bases not matched to a gene; V was cut back by 3 bases and J by 4 bases. Germline assignment: CDR1 KGHSH and CDR2 LQKENI. The CDR3 nucleotides read TGTGCCAGCTCACCTCTCGGACAGGGTGTCAGCTATGGCTACACCTTC. The encoded protein is CASSPLGQGVSYGYTF.

DNA for the CDR3: TGTGCCAGCTCACCGTCAGTGGCCTACGAGCAGTACTTC. Translating it yields CASSPSVAYEQYF. V and J are TRBV18 and TRBJ2-7, with D unclear. CDR1 and CDR2 from the germline V gene are KGHSH and LQKENI. Between the trimmed V and J ends, which lost 3 bases and 2 bases, there was a span of 8 bases. The CDR3 extends over 13 amino acids.

This clone has a single count. This chain links TRBV7-9 with TRBJ2-2; no clear D gene. Germline V gene sequence: CDR1 SEHNR, CDR2 FQNEAQ (reference sequence). With 1 base removed from V and 5 bases from J, the gap between germline ends came to 5 bases. The CDR3 is 13 residues long. The CDR3 nucleotides read TGTGCCAGCAGCTTAGTTAGTACCGGGGAGCTGTTTTTT. Translating it yields CASSLVSTGELFF.

The rearrangement links TRBV19 to TRBJ1-2; 12 bases agree with TRBD1. Germline lookup yields CDR1 LNHDA and CDR2 SQIVND (reference sequence). V was pared by 2 bases and J by 6 bases, with 7 bases of the junction left unmatched. This CDR3 has 16 amino acids. The CDR3 DNA sequence: TGTGCCAGTAGTATACCTCGGGGACAGGGGGCGAATGGCTACACCTTC. Encoded protein: CASSIPRGQGANGYTF.

J is TRBJ2-7 and V is TRBV7-9; no clear D. This CDR3 is built from 14 residues. Trimming shortened V by 3 bases and J by 0 bases, and 9 bases separated the two germline ends. Looked up from germline, CDR1 is SEHNR and CDR2 is FQNEAQ (reference sequence). The CDR3 DNA follows: TGTGCCAGCAGCTTCGGTGCCTCCTCCTACGAGCAGTACTTC. This translates into CASSFGASSYEQYF.

The V gene is TRBV28, the J gene TRBJ1-5; the match to TRBD1 covers 7 bases. The CDR3 loop spans 13 amino acids. With V trimmed by 7 bases and J by 4 bases, 4 bases remained unmatched. The germline V gene encodes CDR1 MDHEN and CDR2 SYDVKM. The CDR3 DNA is TGTGCCAGCAATAAACAGGGGAATCAGCCCCAGCATTTT. Protein: CASNKQGNQPQHF.

The rearrangement joins TRBV6-6 to TRBJ1-2, with D perhaps matching TRBD1 (5 bases). V shed 7 bases and J shed 8 bases, with 20 bases lying between them. From germline, CDR1 is MNHNY and CDR2 SVGAGI (reference sequence). The CDR3 length is 14 residues. The CDR3 reads CASIRSAGLGGYTF. CDR3 nucleotides: TGTGCCAGCATCCGCTCAGCGGGGCTCGGGGGCTACACCTTC.

The chain uses TRBV27 and TRBJ2-7; 7 bases are a match to TRBD1. Germline V CDR1 and CDR2: MNHEY, SMNVEV (reference sequence). This CDR3 spans 15 amino acids. After removal of 5 bases from V and 2 bases from J, the junction contained 9 bases not matched to a gene. The CDR3 sequence: CASSRTGTEAYEQYF. In DNA, the CDR3 is TGTGCCAGCAGTAGAACCGGGACAGAGGCCTACGAGCAGTACTTC.

This sequence joins TRBV7-2 and TRBJ2-2, with D possibly TRBD2 on 5 matching bases. This CDR3 is 14 amino acids long. Germline-derived CDR1 and CDR2 are SGHTA and FQGNSA. The V end lost 3 bases, the J end lost 1 base, and 6 bases lay between the germline ends. Here the CDR3 reads CASSLDLNTGELFF. The CDR3 DNA reads TGTGCCAGCAGCTTGGACTTGAACACCGGGGAGCTGTTTTTT.

The rearrangement uses TRBV5-1 and TRBJ2-3, with a weak D call TRBD1 (6 bases). The CDR3 is 14 amino acids. Germline loops: CDR1 SGHRS, CDR2 YFSETQ. Between the trimmed V and J ends, which lost 4 bases and 6 bases, there was a span of 15 bases. The CDR3 DNA is TGCGCCAGCAGCACCGGGACACCGCTGGATACGCAGTATTTT. Its protein is CASSTGTPLDTQYF. Filled out from reference TRBV5-1 and TRBJ2-3, the complete variable domain reads KAGVTQTPRYLIKTRGQQVTLSCSPISGHRSVSWYQQTPGQGLQFLFEYFSETQRNKGNFPGRFSGRQFSNSRSEMNVSTLELGDSALYLCASSTGTPLDTQYFGPGTRLTVL.

This rearrangement joins TRBV11-2 to TRBJ2-2, with D possibly matching TRBD1 (5 bases). V gave up 1 base and J gave up 5 bases, with 11 bases separating them. Germline loops: CDR1 SGHAT, CDR2 FQNNGV. The CDR3 is 15 residues long. This CDR3 reads CASSLVPPGTGELFF. CDR3 in DNA: TGTGCCAGCAGCTTAGTACCCCCAGGGACCGGGGAGCTGTTTTTT.

The chain carries TRBV6-5 and TRBJ2-4, with D perhaps TRBD1 (6 bases). Germline CDR1 MNHEY, CDR2 SVGAGI. The CDR3 extends over 13 amino acids. Between the trimmed V and J ends, which lost 2 bases and 8 bases, there was a span of 10 bases. The CDR3 DNA reads as TGTGCCAGCAGTTACGGACAGAAGGACATTCAGTACTTC. Translated: CASSYGQKDIQYF.

The chain couples TRBV11-2 to TRBJ1-2, with TRBD1 identical over 8 bases. Trimming cost V 5 bases and J 12 bases; bases outside gene matches: 8. Germline V gene data show CDR1 as SGHAT and CDR2 as FQNNGV. The CDR3 is 12 amino acids. Written as DNA, the CDR3 is TGTGCCAGCAGCCCCCATGACAGGGGCAACACCTTC. Amino acid sequence: CASSPHDRGNTF. The complete variable domain, with remaining parts taken from reference TRBV11-2 and TRBJ1-2, reads EAGVAQSPRYKIIEKRQSVAFWCNPISGHATLYWYQQILGQGPKLLIQFQNNGVVDDSQLPKDRFSAERLKGVDSTLKIQPAKLEDSAVYLCASSPHDRGNTFGSGTRLTVV.

This clone was counted a few times. DNA of the CDR3: TGTGCCACCAGTGATTCGCGGGGGACCTCCTACAATGAGCAGTTCTTC. This encodes CATSDSRGTSYNEQFF. The chain couples TRBV24-1 to TRBJ2-1, with 7 bases identical to TRBD2. Germline CDR1 KGHDR, CDR2 SFDVKD. This CDR3 region has 16 residues. V trimming: 2 bases; J trimming: 0 bases; junction bases outside the gene matches: 3.

The chain joins TRBV3-1 (or the pseudogene TRBV3-2) to TRBJ2-2; D not resolved. The CDR3 contains 12 residues. The germline V gene encodes CDR1 LGHDT and CDR2 YNNKEL (reference sequence). V lost 1 base and J 9 bases, leaving 6 bases between the germline ends. This CDR3 is CASSQGARELFF. The DNA for the CDR3 is TGTGCCAGCAGCCAAGGGGCCAGGGAGCTGTTTTTT.

The chain employs TRBV3-1 (or the pseudogene TRBV3-2) and TRBJ1-4; no definite D call. Germline V CDR1 and CDR2: LGHDT, YNNKEL (reference sequence). Trimming removed 3 bases at V and 7 bases at J, with 12 bases between. This CDR3 has 14 residues. The CDR3 bases are TGTGCCAGCAGCCATTTAGCAAGAGTTGAAAAACTGTTTTTT. Protein: CASSHLARVEKLFF.

The chain recombines TRBV5-4 with TRBJ2-7, with 7 positions matching TRBD1. The germline V gene encodes CDR1 SGHNT and CDR2 YYREEE (reference sequence). Germline trimming cut 3 bases from V and 0 bases from J; bases unmatched to any gene: 3. This CDR3 contains 14 residues. CDR3 residues: CASSSQGTSYEQYF. The CDR3 region has the DNA TGTGCCAGCAGCTCACAGGGGACCTCCTACGAGCAGTACTTC. The variable domain in full, completed from reference TRBV5-4 and TRBJ2-7, reads ETGVTQSPTHLIKTRGQQVTLRCSSQSGHNTVSWYQQALGQGPQFIFQYYREEENGRGNFPPRFSGLQFPNYSSELNVNALELDDSALYLCASSSQGTSYEQYFGPGTRLTVT.

The chain carries TRBV2 and TRBJ2-5, with 10 bases matching TRBD1. Unmatched junction bases numbered 8, after V lost 11 bases and J lost 5 bases. CDR1 and CDR2 from the germline V gene are SNHLY and FYNNEI. CDR3 length: 13 residues. CDR3 coding DNA: TGTGCCGGCACCCAGGGACAGGGGGAGACCCAGTACTTC. It codes for CAGTQGQGETQYF.

The rearrangement joins TRBV15 to TRBJ2-2, with TRBD2 matching 7 bases. V shed 0 bases and J 7 bases; nucleotides not matched to a gene: 11. Germline-derived CDR1 and CDR2 are LNHNV and YYDKDF (reference sequence). This CDR3 spans 17 amino acids. The CDR3 is CATSREERTRVGGELFF. In DNA form, the CDR3 reads TGTGCCACCAGCAGAGAGGAGAGGACTAGAGTCGGCGGGGAGCTGTTTTTT.

Within the sample, this clone is medium-sized (0.01 to 0.1%). The rearrangement uses TRBV29-1 and TRBJ2-5, with 10 positions matching TRBD2. CDR1 and CDR2 (germline): SQVTM, ANQGSEA. This CDR3 comprises 14 residues. Trimming at V came to 7 bases and at J to 2 bases, leaving 7 bases not matched to a gene. CDR3 sequence reads: CSATGTSVQETQYF. CDR3 in DNA: TGCAGCGCAACCGGGACTAGCGTTCAAGAGACCCAGTACTTC.

The chain joins TRBV2 to TRBJ1-2; D remains ambiguous. Germline CDR1 reads SNHLY; CDR2 reads FYNNEI. Trimming took off 2 bases at V and 6 bases at J, with 10 bases between the two ends. CDR3 size: 13 residues. The DNA of the CDR3 is TGTGCCAGCAGTGAACGGGTCTCTGATGGCTACACCTTC. Its translation is CASSERVSDGYTF.

This chain connects TRBV10-3 to TRBJ2-1, with TRBD1 as a possible D gene (5 bases). The CDR3 spans 14 residues. Germline V gene lookup returns CDR1 ENHRY and CDR2 SYGVKD. V lost 4 bases and J 4 bases, leaving 11 bases between the germline ends. The CDR3 DNA reads TGTGCCATCAGTGCGTACCAGGGTTACAATGAGCAGTTCTTC. It codes for CAISAYQGYNEQFF.

V gene TRBV4-2 combines with J gene TRBJ2-5; a weak D match, TRBD2 (6 bases). Germline V gives CDR1 LGHNA, CDR2 YNFKEQ. The CDR3 sequence is 15 residues long. The ends were cut back, 0 bases at V and 9 bases at J, with 17 bases in the middle. CDR3 protein: CASSQEASATLSQYF. The CDR3 region has the DNA TGTGCCAGCAGCCAAGAGGCTAGCGCAACCCTGTCCCAGTACTTC.

This clone was observed once. The chain recombines TRBV28 with TRBJ1-6; 9 bases are a match to TRBD1. The CDR3 length is 17 residues. Germline loops: CDR1 MDHEN, CDR2 SYDVKM. After removal of 5 bases from V and 1 base from J, the junction contained 6 bases not matched to a gene. The CDR3 sequence: CASSETGGGSYNSPLHF. DNA of the CDR3: TGTGCCAGCAGTGAGACAGGGGGAGGGTCCTATAATTCACCCCTCCACTTT.

The J gene is TRBJ2-3, the V gene TRBV6-6; 7 bases map to TRBD2. The CDR3 extends over 15 amino acids. Germline CDR1 MNHNY, CDR2 SVGAGI (reference sequence). J lost 1 base, V lost 2 bases, and 3 bases had no gene match. For the CDR3, the DNA is TGTGCCAGCAGTTACGCGGGAGATGGCACAGATACGCAGTATTTT. This sequence encodes CASSYAGDGTDTQYF.

The chain recombines TRBV5-4 with TRBJ2-2, with TRBD2 identical over 13 bases. In germline, CDR1 is SGHNT, CDR2 YYREEE (reference sequence). The CDR3 length is 17 residues. Trimming removed 4 bases from V and 3 bases from J; junction bases left unmatched: 6. CDR3 sequence reads: CASSIGLAGAYTGELFF. The CDR3 DNA sequence: TGTGCCAGCAGCATAGGACTAGCGGGGGCTTACACCGGGGAGCTGTTTTTT.